These 19 T cell receptor beta chains came from one sample sequenced in a study of T cells in Graves' hyperthyroidism and ophthalmopathy. The investigators amplified TCR beta CDR3 regions from RNA transcripts. The primer set for the first-round RT-PCR of the TCR CDR3 was HTBI. Each CDR3 protein is one row after TCRdb ran MiXCR on the multiplex PCR reads. The sample lists roughly 500,000 distinct CDR3 sequences; about 45% were seen once. The sample comprised peripheral blood or thyroid tissue (not recorded which). Receptors were obtained from an adult woman with Graves' disease, either hyperthyroidism or ophthalmopathy (not recorded which).

For the CDR3, the DNA is TGTGCCAGCACGACAACAACTAATGAAAAACTGTTTTTT. Its protein is CASTTTTNEKLFF. The chain is built from TRBV2 and TRBJ1-4; unclear D gene. The CDR3 contains 13 residues. Trimming pared 7 bases from V and 0 bases from J, leaving 6 bases between. Germline CDR1 is SNHLY and CDR2 is FYNNEI.

V is TRBV29-1 and J is TRBJ2-7; tentatively, D is TRBD1 (5 bases). Trimming took 4 bases from V and 1 from J, leaving 11 bases between them. Germline V gene data show CDR1 as SQVTM and CDR2 as ANQGSEA. The CDR3 is 13 residues long. CDR3 amino acids: CSVVGQGSYEQYF. The CDR3 nucleotides read TGCAGCGTTGTAGGGCAGGGTTCCTACGAGCAGTACTTC.

The V gene is TRBV29-1, the J gene TRBJ1-1, with 8 bases lining up with TRBD1. Germline trimming cut 4 bases from V and 7 bases from J; bases unmatched to any gene: 5. The length of the CDR3 is 12 residues. The germline V gene has CDR1 SQVTM and CDR2 ANQGSEA. This CDR3 reads CSVGTGSREAFF. The CDR3 DNA reads TGCAGCGTTGGGACAGGGAGTCGTGAAGCTTTCTTT.

In its sample, this clonotype was seen many times. The rearrangement links TRBV14 to TRBJ1-4; D remains unclear. V was cut by 1 base and J by 10 bases, with 7 bases left in between. This CDR3 region has 12 residues. Germline CDR1 SGHDN, CDR2 FVKESK. Here the CDR3 DNA reads TGTGCCAGCAGCCAAGGATCTGGAAAACTGTTTTTT. Its protein product is CASSQGSGKLFF.

J is TRBJ2-7 and V is TRBV7-3; D might be TRBD2 (6 bases). The CDR3 has 15 amino acids. In germline, CDR1 is SGHTA, CDR2 FQGTGA. V lost 5 bases and J 0 bases, leaving 14 bases between the germline ends. As DNA, the CDR3 is TGTGCCAGCAGCCCGGGACTTGTGAGCTCCTACGAGCAGTACTTC. Amino acid sequence: CASSPGLVSSYEQYF.

This clonotype was recorded many times. The chain employs TRBV2 and TRBJ2-7; TRBD2 aligns across 13 bases. V lost 1 base and J lost 2; bases outside the gene matches: 14. CDR1 is SNHLY and CDR2 is FYNNEI in the germline V gene. The CDR3 consists of 20 residues. The CDR3 protein is CASSEGVWTSGSSLTYEQYF. CDR3 in DNA: TGTGCCAGCAGTGAAGGTGTGTGGACTAGCGGGAGTTCGCTTACCTACGAGCAGTACTTC.

The rearrangement links TRBV7-2 to TRBJ1-4; 7 nucleotides line up with TRBD1. The germline CDR1 and CDR2 sequences are SGHTA and FQGNSA. With V trimmed by 6 bases and J by 8 bases, 6 bases remained unmatched. This CDR3 region has 13 residues. The CDR3 is CASRAGGSEKLFF. In nucleotides, the CDR3 is TGTGCCAGCAGAGCAGGGGGGAGCGAAAAACTGTTTTTT.

This clonotype showed up many times. The gene calls are TRBV7-9 and TRBJ1-4; D remains ambiguous. The CDR3 loop spans 10 amino acids. Trimming took off 8 bases at V and 6 bases at J, with 4 bases between the two ends. Germline-derived CDR1 and CDR2 are SEHNR and FQNEAQ (reference sequence). In DNA form, the CDR3 reads TGTGCCAGCGGCGATGAAAAACTGTTTTTT. Translating gives CASGDEKLFF. Combining the CDR3 with reference TRBV7-9 and TRBJ1-4 gives the whole variable domain DTGVSQNPRHKITKRGQNVTFRCDPISEHNRLYWYRQTLGQGPEFLTYFQNEAQLEKSRLLSDRFSAERPKGSFSTLEIQRTEQGDSAMYLCASGDEKLFFGSGTQLSVL.

Points on this clonotype: A read error may account for a junction end that differs from germline. The V and J genes are TRBV29-1 and TRBJ2-5; TRBD1 aligns across 7 bases. Germline CDR1 reads SQVTM; CDR2 reads ANQGSEA. The CDR3 totals 14 residues. CDR3 in DNA: TGCAGCGTTGTTCTAGACAGGGACCAAGAGGCCCAGTACTTC. Protein product: CSVVLDRDQEAQYF.

This clonotype came up a few times. This rearrangement joins TRBV10-3 to TRBJ2-3; TRBD1 or TRBD2 may be the D gene (5 bases each). The CDR3 is 14 residues long. Trimming took 2 bases from V and 6 from J, leaving 12 bases between them. Per the germline V gene, CDR1 is ENHRY and CDR2 is SYGVKD. The CDR3 loop is CAISERGLRDTQYF. CDR3 coding DNA: TGTGCCATCAGTGAGCGGGGCTTGCGGGATACGCAGTATTTT.

This clonotype appeared a few times. The CDR3 DNA reads as TGTGCCAGCAGTTTCGGGAGGGGGCGCGAGACCCAGTACTTC. It is translated as CASSFGRGRETQYF. The chain carries TRBV28 and TRBJ2-5; the D gene is possibly TRBD2 (8 bases). Trimming took off 3 bases at V and 5 bases at J, with 13 bases between the two ends. This CDR3 has 14 amino acids. Germline V gene data show CDR1 as MDHEN and CDR2 as SYDVKM.

V and J are TRBV7-2 and TRBJ2-7; 13 bases map to TRBD2. Germline assignment: CDR1 SGHTA and CDR2 FQGNSA. The CDR3 consists of 15 residues. V lost 5 bases and J lost 6; bases outside the gene matches: 7. CDR3 amino acids: CASSPGLAGVSEQYF. In nucleotides, the CDR3 is TGTGCCAGCAGCCCCGGACTAGCGGGAGTTAGCGAGCAGTACTTC.

This clonotype has a count of ten or more. V and J are TRBV25-1 and TRBJ1-6; no definite D call. Germline CDR1 MGHDK, CDR2 SYGVNS. CDR3 length: 13 amino acids. V was pared by 3 bases and J by 7 bases, with 7 bases between. The CDR3 here is CASSEGLNSPLHF. CDR3 coding DNA: TGTGCCAGCAGTGAGGGTTTAAATTCACCCCTCCACTTT.

In nucleotides, the CDR3 is TGTGCCAGCTCCGTCGGTAGTCGCAATCAGCCCCAGCATTTT. It specifies CASSVGSRNQPQHF. This chain connects TRBV19 to TRBJ1-5; D gene uncertain. The CDR3 is 14 residues long. Germline CDR1 is LNHDA and CDR2 is SQIVND (reference sequence). Trimming took off 9 bases at V and 2 bases at J, with 14 bases between the two ends.

There are many counts of this clonotype. The chain carries TRBV7-2 and TRBJ1-5; D is perhaps TRBD1 (5 bases). V gave up 0 bases and J gave up 4 bases, with 16 bases separating them. The CDR3 has 17 amino acids. Germline V gene data show CDR1 as SGHTA and CDR2 as FQGNSA. DNA for the CDR3: TGTGCCAGCAGCTTAGCAGCGGGACCCGGGTTGAATCAGCCCCAGCATTTT. Its protein product is CASSLAAGPGLNQPQHF.

The genes are TRBV14 and TRBJ2-5, with D possibly being TRBD1 or TRBD2 (6 bases each). The germline CDR1 and CDR2 sequences are SGHDN and FVKESK. V gave up 4 bases and J gave up 5 bases, with 14 bases separating them. The CDR3 consists of 14 residues. The CDR3 DNA reads as TGTGCCAGCAGCCCGAAGGGGGGCATTGAGACCCAGTACTTC. Translating it yields CASSPKGGIETQYF.

This clonotype was seen more than once but under ten times. The gene calls are TRBV30 and TRBJ1-1; D is uncertain. The germline gives CDR1 GTSNPN, CDR2 SVGIG (reference sequence). Between the trimmed V and J ends, which lost 3 bases and 3 bases, there was a span of 5 bases. The CDR3 is made up of 11 amino acids. CDR3 sequence: CAWRWDTEAFF. For the CDR3, the DNA is TGTGCCTGGAGATGGGACACTGAAGCTTTCTTT.

The V gene is TRBV5-1, the J gene TRBJ1-2, with D hard to call. V was trimmed by 5 bases and J by 5 bases, leaving 10 bases between them. This CDR3 has 12 residues. Germline lookup yields CDR1 SGHRS and CDR2 YFSETQ. For the CDR3, the DNA is TGCGCCAGCAGTTCCCCGGCGTATGGCTACACCTTC. Translated, it gives CASSSPAYGYTF.

V and J are TRBV29-1 and TRBJ2-5; D might be TRBD1 (6 bases). This CDR3 spans 13 amino acids. The V and J ends lost 2 bases and 5 bases respectively, with 12 bases between them. The germline V gene has CDR1 SQVTM and CDR2 ANQGSEA. The CDR3 here is CSVETRGGETQYF. The CDR3 DNA is TGCAGCGTTGAAACCAGGGGCGGTGAGACCCAGTACTTC.